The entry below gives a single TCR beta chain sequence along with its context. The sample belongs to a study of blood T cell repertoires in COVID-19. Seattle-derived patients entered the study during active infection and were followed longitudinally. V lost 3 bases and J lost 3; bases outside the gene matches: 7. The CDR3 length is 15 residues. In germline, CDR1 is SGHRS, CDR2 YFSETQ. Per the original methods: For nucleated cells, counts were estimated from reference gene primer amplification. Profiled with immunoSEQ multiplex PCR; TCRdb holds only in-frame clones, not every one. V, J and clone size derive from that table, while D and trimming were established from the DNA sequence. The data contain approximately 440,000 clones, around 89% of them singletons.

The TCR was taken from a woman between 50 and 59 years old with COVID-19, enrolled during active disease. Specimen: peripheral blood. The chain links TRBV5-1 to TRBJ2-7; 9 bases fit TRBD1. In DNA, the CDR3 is TGCGCCAGCAGCTCGACAGGGGGAGTGGACTACGAGCAGTACTTC. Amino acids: CASSSTGGVDYEQYF.